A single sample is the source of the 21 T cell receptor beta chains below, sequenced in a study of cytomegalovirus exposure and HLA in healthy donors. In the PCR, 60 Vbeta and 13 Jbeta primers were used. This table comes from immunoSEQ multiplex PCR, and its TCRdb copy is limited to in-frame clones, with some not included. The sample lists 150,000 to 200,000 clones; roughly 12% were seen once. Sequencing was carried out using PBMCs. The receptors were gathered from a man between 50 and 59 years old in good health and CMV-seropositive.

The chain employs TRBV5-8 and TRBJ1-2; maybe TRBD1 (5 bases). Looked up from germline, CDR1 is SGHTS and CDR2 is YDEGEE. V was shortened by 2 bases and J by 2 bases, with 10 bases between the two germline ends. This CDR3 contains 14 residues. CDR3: CASSFAGPNYGYTF. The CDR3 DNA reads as TGTGCCAGCAGCTTCGCAGGGCCCAACTATGGCTACACCTTC.

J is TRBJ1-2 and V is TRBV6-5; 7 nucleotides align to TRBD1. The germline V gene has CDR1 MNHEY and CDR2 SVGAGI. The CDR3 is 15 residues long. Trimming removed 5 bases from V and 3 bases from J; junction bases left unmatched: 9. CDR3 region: CASSKRQGQYYGYTF. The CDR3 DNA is TGTGCCAGCAGTAAACGACAGGGCCAATACTATGGCTACACCTTC.

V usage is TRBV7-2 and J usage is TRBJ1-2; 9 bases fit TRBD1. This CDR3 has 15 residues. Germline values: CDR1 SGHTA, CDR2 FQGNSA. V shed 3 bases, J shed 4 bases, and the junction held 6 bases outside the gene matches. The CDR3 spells CASSFYRGRPYGYTF. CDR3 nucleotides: TGTGCCAGCAGCTTCTACAGGGGGCGCCCCTATGGCTACACCTTC.

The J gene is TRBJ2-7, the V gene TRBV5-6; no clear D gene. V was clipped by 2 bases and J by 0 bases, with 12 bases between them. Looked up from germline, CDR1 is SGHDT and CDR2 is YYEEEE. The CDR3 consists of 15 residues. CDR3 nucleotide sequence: TGTGCCAGCAGCTTCGCCGGGTTTAGCTCCTACGAGCAGTACGTC. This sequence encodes CASSFAGFSSYEQYV.

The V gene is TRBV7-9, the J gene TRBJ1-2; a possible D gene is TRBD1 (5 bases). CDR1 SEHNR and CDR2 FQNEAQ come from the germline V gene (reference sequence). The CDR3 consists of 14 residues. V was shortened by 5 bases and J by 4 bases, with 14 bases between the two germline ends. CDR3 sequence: CASSALQGSYGYTF. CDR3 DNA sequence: TGTGCCAGCAGCGCTCTCCAGGGTTCCTATGGCTACACCTTC.

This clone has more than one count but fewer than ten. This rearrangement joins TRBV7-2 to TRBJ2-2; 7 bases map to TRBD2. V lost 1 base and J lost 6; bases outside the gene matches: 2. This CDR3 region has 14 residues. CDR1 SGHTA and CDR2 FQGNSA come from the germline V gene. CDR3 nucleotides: TGTGCCAGCAGCTTAGTGGCGGGGGCCGGGGAGCTGTTTTTT. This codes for CASSLVAGAGELFF.

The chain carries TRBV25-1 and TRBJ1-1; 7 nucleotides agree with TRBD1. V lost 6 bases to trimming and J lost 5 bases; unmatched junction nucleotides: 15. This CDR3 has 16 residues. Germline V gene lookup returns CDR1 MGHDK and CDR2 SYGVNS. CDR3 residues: CASSPPPGGMGTEAFF. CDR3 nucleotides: TGTGCCAGCAGCCCCCCGCCAGGGGGTATGGGGACTGAAGCTTTCTTT.

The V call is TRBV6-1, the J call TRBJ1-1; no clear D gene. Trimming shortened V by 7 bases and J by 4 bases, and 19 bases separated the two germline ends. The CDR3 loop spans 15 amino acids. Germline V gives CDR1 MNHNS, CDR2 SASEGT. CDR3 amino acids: CASNPTAGWGTEAFF. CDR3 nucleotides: TGTGCCAGCAACCCAACGGCGGGATGGGGCACTGAAGCTTTCTTT.

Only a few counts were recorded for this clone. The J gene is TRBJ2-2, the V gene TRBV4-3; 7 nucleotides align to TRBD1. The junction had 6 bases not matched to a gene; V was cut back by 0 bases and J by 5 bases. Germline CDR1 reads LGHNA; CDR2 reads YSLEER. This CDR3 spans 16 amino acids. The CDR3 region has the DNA TGCGCCAGCAGCCAAGATGGGACAGTAACGACCGGGGAGCTGTTTTTT. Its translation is CASSQDGTVTTGELFF.

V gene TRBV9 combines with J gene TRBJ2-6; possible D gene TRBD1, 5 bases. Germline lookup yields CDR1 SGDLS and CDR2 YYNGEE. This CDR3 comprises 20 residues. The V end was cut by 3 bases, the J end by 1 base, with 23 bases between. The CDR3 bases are TGTGCCAGCAGCGCAACCCCCCGGACAACCACTCTGTCTGGGGCCAACGTCCTGACTTTC. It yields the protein CASSATPRTTTLSGANVLTF.

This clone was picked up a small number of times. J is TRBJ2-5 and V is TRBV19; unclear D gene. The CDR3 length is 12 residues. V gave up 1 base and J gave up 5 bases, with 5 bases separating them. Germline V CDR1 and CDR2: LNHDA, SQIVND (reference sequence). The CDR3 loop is CASSIVPETQYF. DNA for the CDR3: TGTGCCAGTAGTATAGTTCCGGAGACCCAGTACTTC.

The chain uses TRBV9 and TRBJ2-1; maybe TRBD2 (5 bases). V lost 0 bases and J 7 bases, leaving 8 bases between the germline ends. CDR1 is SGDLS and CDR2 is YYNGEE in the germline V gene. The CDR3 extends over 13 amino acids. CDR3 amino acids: CASSVGGRNEQFF. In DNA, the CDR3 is TGTGCCAGCAGCGTAGGAGGGAGAAATGAGCAGTTCTTC.

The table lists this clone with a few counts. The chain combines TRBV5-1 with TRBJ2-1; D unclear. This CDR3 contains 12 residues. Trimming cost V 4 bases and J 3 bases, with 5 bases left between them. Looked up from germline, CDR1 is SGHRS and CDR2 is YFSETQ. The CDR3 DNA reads TGCGCCAGCAGCGCGGACTACAATGAGCAGTTCTTC. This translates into CASSADYNEQFF.

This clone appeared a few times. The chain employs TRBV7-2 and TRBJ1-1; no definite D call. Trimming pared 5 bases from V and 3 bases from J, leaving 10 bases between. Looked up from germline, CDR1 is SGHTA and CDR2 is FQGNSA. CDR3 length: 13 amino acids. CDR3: CASSAMRYTEAFF. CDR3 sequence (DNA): TGTGCCAGCAGCGCGATGCGGTACACTGAAGCTTTCTTT.

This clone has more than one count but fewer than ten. The DNA for the CDR3 is TGTGCCACCAGCAGAGATCGCCCCGGGAAGGCTTTCTTT. It yields the protein CATSRDRPGKAFF. V gene TRBV15 combines with J gene TRBJ1-1; no clear D. Germline CDR1 and CDR2: LNHNV and YYDKDF (reference sequence). The CDR3 covers 13 residues. Trimming removed 0 bases from V and 11 bases from J, with 13 bases in between.

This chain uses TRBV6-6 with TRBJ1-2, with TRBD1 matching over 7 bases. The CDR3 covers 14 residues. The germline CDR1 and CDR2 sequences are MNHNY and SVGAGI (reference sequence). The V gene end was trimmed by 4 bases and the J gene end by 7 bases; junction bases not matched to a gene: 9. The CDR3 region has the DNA TGTGCCAGCAGTTTGGGACAGCCCCTTCCTGGCTACACCTTC. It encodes CASSLGQPLPGYTF.

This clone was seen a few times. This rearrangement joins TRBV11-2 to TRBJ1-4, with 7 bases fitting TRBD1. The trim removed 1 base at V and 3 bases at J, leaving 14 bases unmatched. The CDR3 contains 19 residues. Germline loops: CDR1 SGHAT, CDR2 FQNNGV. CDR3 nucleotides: TGTGCCAGCAGCTTAGTGCCGGGACAGCTGTTAGTTGCTAATGAAAAACTGTTTTTT. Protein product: CASSLVPGQLLVANEKLFF.

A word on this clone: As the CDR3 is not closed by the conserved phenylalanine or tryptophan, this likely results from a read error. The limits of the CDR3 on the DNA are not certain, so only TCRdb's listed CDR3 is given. CDR3 amino acids: CATSRDRGQITV. The chain uses TRBV15 and TRBJ1-1; TRBD1, the table's D call, lacks a check against the DNA. Germline CDR1 is LNHNV and CDR2 is YYDKDF (reference sequence). Both ends counted, the CDR3 spans 12 residues.

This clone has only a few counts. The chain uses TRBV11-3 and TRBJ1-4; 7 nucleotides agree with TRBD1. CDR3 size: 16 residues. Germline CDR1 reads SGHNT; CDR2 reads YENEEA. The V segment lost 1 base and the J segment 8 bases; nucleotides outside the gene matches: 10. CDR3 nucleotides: TGTGCCAGCAGCTTAGCGGACAGGTTCCGGGTGGAAAAACTGTTTTTT. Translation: CASSLADRFRVEKLFF. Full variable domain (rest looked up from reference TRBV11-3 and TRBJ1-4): EAGVVQSPRYKIIEKKQPVAFWCNPISGHNTLYWYLQNLGQGPELLIRYENEEAVDDSQLPKDRFSAERLKGVDSTLKIQPAELGDSAVYLCASSLADRFRVEKLFFGSGTQLSVL.

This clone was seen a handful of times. In DNA, the CDR3 is TGCAGCGTCCGGACGGTCGTCGGGGGACCCCTCCACTTT. Translated, it gives CSVRTVVGGPLHF. The chain couples TRBV29-1 to TRBJ1-6; D is perhaps TRBD1 (5 bases). The CDR3 is 13 amino acids. Trimming removed 6 bases at V and 12 bases at J, with 18 bases between. Germline V gene sequence: CDR1 SQVTM, CDR2 ANQGSEA.

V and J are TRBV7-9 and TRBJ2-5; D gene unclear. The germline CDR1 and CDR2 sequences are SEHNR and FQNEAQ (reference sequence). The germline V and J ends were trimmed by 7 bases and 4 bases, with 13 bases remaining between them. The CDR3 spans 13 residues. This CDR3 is CASKQTFGETQYF. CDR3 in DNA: TGTGCCAGCAAGCAGACATTCGGAGAGACCCAGTACTTC.